The T cell receptor (beta chain) described here comes from a study of tumor-infiltrating lymphocytes in primary liver carcinoma. Across the study: The five patients, who were men and women, ranged in age from 30 to 69 years.

A primer in the constant region served to generate TCR beta cDNA from 500 ng of total RNA. Researchers made the TCR beta libraries by running three nested multiplex PCR rounds with slightly modified ARM-PCR. Primers for the first two PCR rounds were TRBV1-TRBV30 forward primers and a C-beta reverse primer (around 10 cycles per round). TCRdb recomputed calls from the multiplex PCR reads with MiXCR, one row per CDR3 protein. The repertoire holds about 75,000 distinct CDR3 sequences, with 65% to 75% as singletons. This clonotype was observed a handful of times. No antigen is known for it. The junction differs from germline at one of its ends, possibly a read error. This CDR3 is 14 amino acids long. In germline, CDR1 is MNHEY, CDR2 SVGEGT. Co-extraction yielded RNA and DNA from approximately 22-30 mg of unsorted bulk tissue. Surgeons resected the patients' primary liver carcinomas. Study observations and caveats: A significantly higher top-250-clone fraction was found in tumors than in blood (p = 0.039). Overlap between tumor regions exceeded overlap of tumor with adjacent tissue or blood.

The receptor's source is a man aged 40-49 years with primary liver carcinoma and hepatitis B virus infection. Material for sequencing was tumor-adjacent normal liver tissue. The chain carries TRBV6-2 or TRBV6-3 and TRBJ2-7; weak D call: TRBD2 (5 bases). CDR3 sequence: CTSSYHTRGYEQYF. In DNA form, the CDR3 reads TGTACCAGCAGTTACCACACACGGGGCTACGAGCAGTACTTC.